This T cell receptor beta chain derives from a study of graft-versus-host responses after intestinal transplantation. The overall study: For around 3 years after anti-thymocyte globulin induction, all recipients took tacrolimus and steroids.

Study-wide results and caveats: HvG clone declines early post-transplant were associated with peak circulating GvH levels.

The length of the CDR3 is 16 residues. Germline assignment: CDR1 SGDLS and CDR2 YYNGEE. The trim removed 4 bases at V and 6 bases at J, leaving 6 bases unmatched. As to this clone: Its antigen is not known.

Sequencing was performed with immunoSEQ multiplex PCR; in TCRdb, only in-frame clones are kept and a portion is missing. The sample has 24,000 or so clones; roughly four fifths are singletons. The rearrangement uses TRBV9 and TRBJ2-2; 13 bases fit TRBD2. The material was unstimulated CD8+ T cells sorted from spleen or lymph node cells, obtained before transplant. This clonotype originated in a human donor who was the organ donor for an intestinal transplant. CDR3 sequence (DNA): TGTGCCAGCAGCCCTACTAGCGGGGGGGCCCCCGGGGAGCTGTTTTTT. As protein: CASSPTSGGAPGELFF.